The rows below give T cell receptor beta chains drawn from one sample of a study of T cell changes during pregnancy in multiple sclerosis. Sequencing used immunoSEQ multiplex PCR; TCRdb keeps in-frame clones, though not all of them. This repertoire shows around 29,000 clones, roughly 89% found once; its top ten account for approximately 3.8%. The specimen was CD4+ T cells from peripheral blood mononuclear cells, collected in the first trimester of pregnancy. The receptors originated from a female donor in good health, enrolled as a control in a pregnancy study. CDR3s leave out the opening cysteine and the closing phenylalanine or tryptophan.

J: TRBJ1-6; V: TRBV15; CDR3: ATSRERGNSPLH
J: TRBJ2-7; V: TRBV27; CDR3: ASSLRESYEQY
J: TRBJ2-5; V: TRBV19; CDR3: ASSPGAGWETQY
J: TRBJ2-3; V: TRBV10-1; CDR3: ASSPDPGSDTQY
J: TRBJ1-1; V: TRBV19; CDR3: ASSHGGAAF
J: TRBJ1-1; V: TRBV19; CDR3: ASSILAGNTEAF
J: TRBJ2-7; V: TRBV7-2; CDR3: ASSLMLAGYEQY
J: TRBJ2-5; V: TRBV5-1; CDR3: ASSSAGGPRETQY
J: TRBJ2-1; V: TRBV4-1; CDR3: ASSQFSGRNNEQF
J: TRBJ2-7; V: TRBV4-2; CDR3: ASSQLGLAARINTYEQY
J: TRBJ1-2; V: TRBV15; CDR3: ATSPWDKGEDGYT
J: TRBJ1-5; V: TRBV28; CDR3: ASQTGVYNQPQH
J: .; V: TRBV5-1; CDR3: ASSTTGTYEQY
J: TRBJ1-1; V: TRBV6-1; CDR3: ASTVRGDTEAF
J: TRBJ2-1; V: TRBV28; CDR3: ARRCTGTSGRGSSYNEQF
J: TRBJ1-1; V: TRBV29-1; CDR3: SVRTGQGWTEAF
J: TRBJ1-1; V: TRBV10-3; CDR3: AISESMGAEAF
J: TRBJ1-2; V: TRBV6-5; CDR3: ASKVQERDGYT
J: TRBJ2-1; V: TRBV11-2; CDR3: ASSLGLAGANEQF
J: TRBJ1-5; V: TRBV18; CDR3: ASSGQVNQPQH
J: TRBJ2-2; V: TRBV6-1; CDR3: ASSERLAGGSGTGELF
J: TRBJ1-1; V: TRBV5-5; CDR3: ASSLRFRSTLNTEAF
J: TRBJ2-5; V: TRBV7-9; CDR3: ASTFAGEETQY
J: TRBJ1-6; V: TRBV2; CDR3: ASSAEGQPNSPLH
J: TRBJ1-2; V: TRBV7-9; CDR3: ASSPAEVGYT
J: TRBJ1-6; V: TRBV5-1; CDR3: ASSLDRVENNSPLH
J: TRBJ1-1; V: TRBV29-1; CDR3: SVVAAVRGTEAF
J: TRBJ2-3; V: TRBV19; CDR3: ASSPRLGLAGGDTQY
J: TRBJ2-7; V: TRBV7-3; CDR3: ASSSPVGRSGTGGDEQY
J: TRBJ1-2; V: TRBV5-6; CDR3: ASSLGQGSYGYT
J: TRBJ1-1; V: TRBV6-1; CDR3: ASSPRDRGNTEAF
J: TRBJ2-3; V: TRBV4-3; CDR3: ASSTGQGTDTQY
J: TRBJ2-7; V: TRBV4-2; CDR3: ASSQEWRERAYEQY
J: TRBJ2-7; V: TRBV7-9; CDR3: ASSLGQALSYEQY
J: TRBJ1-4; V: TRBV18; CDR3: ASSPGGVSTNEKLF
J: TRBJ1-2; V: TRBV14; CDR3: ASSQLVAGTDYGYT
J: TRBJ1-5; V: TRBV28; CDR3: ASSPRGANQPQH
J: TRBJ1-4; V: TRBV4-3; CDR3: ASSRSGGREKLF
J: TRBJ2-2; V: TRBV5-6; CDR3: ASSLDRNTGELF
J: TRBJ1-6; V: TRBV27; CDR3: ASSLGGVVYSPLH
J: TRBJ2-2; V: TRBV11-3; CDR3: ASRPGTGTGELF
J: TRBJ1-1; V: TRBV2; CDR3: ASSVQGMNTEAF
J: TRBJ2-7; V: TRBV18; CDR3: ASSLTPGQGPSYEQY
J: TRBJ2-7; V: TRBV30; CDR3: AWSVSSYEQY
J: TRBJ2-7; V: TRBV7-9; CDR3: ASSLTTGGRYEQY
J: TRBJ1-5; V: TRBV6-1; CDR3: ASSDGQGGWSNQPQH
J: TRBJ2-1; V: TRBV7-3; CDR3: ASSHGTAGYNEQF
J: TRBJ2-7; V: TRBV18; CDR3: ASSPHPGVYEQY
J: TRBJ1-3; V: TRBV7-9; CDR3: ASSLQGSGNTIY
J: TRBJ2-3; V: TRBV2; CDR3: ASSEDSGGDTDTQY
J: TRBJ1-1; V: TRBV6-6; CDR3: ASSYSGLNTEAF
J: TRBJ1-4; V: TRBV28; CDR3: ASSPPQAPNNEKLF
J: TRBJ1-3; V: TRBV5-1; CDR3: ASSLERAGGASGNTIY